The 7 T cell receptor beta chains below all came from one sample that was sequenced in a study of CD8 T cells in ankylosing spondylitis. TCRdb ran MiXCR on the 5' RACE reads and lists one entry per CDR3 protein. The table lists about 140,000 distinct CDR3 sequences, roughly 8.4% of them singletons. The sequenced material came from synovial fluid, either unsorted or a sorted T cell fraction (not recorded which). The receptor source for this set is a male donor with ankylosing spondylitis.

V and J are TRBV6-2 or TRBV6-3 and TRBJ1-1, with 7 bases lining up with TRBD1. Germline lookup yields CDR1 MNHEY and CDR2 SVGEGT. CDR3 length: 15 residues. V shed 6 bases, J shed 4 bases, and the junction held 11 bases outside the gene matches. The CDR3 spells CASRPARQGGTEAFF. Here the CDR3 DNA reads TGTGCCAGCAGACCCGCCCGACAGGGAGGCACTGAAGCTTTCTTT.

This clonotype was picked up a small number of times. The CDR3 sequence is CASSYPAIGGGTQPQHF. The CDR3 nucleotides read TGTGCCAGCAGTTACCCGGCGATTGGGGGGGGAACACAGCCCCAGCATTTT. The chain employs TRBV6-5 and TRBJ1-5, with D possibly TRBD1 on 5 matching bases. CDR1 MNHEY and CDR2 SVGAGI come from the germline V gene. The CDR3 is 17 residues long. The V gene lost 2 bases and the J gene lost 7 bases, with 21 bases spanning the gap.

This clonotype was counted between two and nine times. The rearrangement joins TRBV2 to TRBJ1-1; 7 nucleotides line up with TRBD1. Trimming took 2 bases from V and 3 from J; bases not matched to a gene: 3. Germline loops: CDR1 SNHLY, CDR2 FYNNEI. This CDR3 is built from 14 residues. This CDR3 is CASSETQGDTEAFF. Here the CDR3 DNA reads TGTGCCAGCAGTGAAACCCAGGGGGACACTGAAGCTTTCTTT.

This clonotype is medium-sized (0.01 to 0.1%) within its sample. This rearrangement joins TRBV7-2 to TRBJ2-3; D is unresolved. With 3 bases removed from V and 3 bases from J, the gap between germline ends came to 10 bases. Germline assignment: CDR1 SGHTA and CDR2 FQGNSA. This CDR3 is built from 14 residues. This CDR3 reads CASSFRLLTDTQYF. CDR3 nucleotides: TGTGCCAGCAGCTTTAGACTTCTGACAGATACGCAGTATTTT.

In its sample, this clonotype was seen many times. The rearrangement joins TRBV4-3 to TRBJ2-5; D gene unclear. Trimming took off 1 base at V and 2 bases at J, with 11 bases between the two ends. This CDR3 is built from 15 residues. CDR1 is LGHNA and CDR2 is YSLEER in the germline V gene. The CDR3 is CASSQGSSLQETQYF. The CDR3 nucleotides read TGCGCCAGCAGCCAAGGTAGTAGCCTACAAGAGACCCAGTACTTC.

This chain uses TRBV10-2 with TRBJ2-5; D ambiguous. The CDR3 is 14 amino acids. V was clipped by 5 bases and J by 5 bases, with 15 bases between them. Germline loops: CDR1 WSHSY, CDR2 SAAADI. The CDR3 protein is CASSKRGVGETQYF. CDR3 DNA sequence: TGCGCCAGCAGTAAGCGTGGAGTTGGGGAGACCCAGTACTTC.

The chain couples TRBV20-1 to TRBJ1-5, with D tentatively TRBD1 (6 bases). Per germline, CDR1 DFQATT and CDR2 SNEGSKA (reference sequence). The CDR3 is 13 amino acids. V was trimmed by 0 bases and J by 9 bases, leaving 12 bases between them. The CDR3 coding sequence is TGCAGTGCTAGAGAACAGGGTAGCCGGCCCCAGCATTTT. This sequence encodes CSAREQGSRPQHF.